This T cell receptor (beta chain) was recovered during a study of T cells in Graves' hyperthyroidism and ophthalmopathy. Amplification of TCR beta CDR3 regions used RNA as the template. The HTBI set primed first-round TCR CDR3 RT-PCR. TCRdb re-called the multiplex PCR reads through MiXCR, storing one row per CDR3 protein. The sample includes 550,000 to 600,000 distinct CDR3 sequences, 14% of them seen just once. This clonotype was detected ten times or more. CDR1 and CDR2 (germline): SNHLY, FYNNEI. V dropped 4 bases and J dropped 7; count of bases not matched to a gene: 14. The CDR3 extends over 17 amino acids. Uncontrolled infection, other autoimmune disease, pregnancy or lactation led to exclusion. The diagnostic basis comprised clinical symptoms, serum thyroxine and TRAb, thyroid ultrasound and orbital computed tomography.

The V and J genes are TRBV2 and TRBJ2-5; TRBD2 agrees at 11 bases. Sequencing was done on a sample of blood. The TCR sequence derives from a woman aged 18-29 years with Graves' ophthalmopathy. CDR3: CASSAISSGRGWGTQYF. The CDR3 nucleotides read TGTGCCAGCAGTGCGATCAGTAGCGGGAGGGGATGGGGGACCCAGTACTTC.